What follows is one T cell receptor beta chain and its context. These data originate in a study of Ad26.COV2.S vaccination and SARS-CoV-2 variants. Study-wide background: Donor was in the COV1001 Ad26.COV2.S trial arm.

Generated by immunoSEQ multiplex PCR, the TCRdb table keeps only in-frame clones and is missing some. The repertoire holds 300,000 to 450,000 clones, with roughly 84% as singletons. The V gene lost 6 bases and the J gene lost 1 base, with 12 bases spanning the gap. The CDR3 spans 14 residues. The germline V gene has CDR1 MNHEY and CDR2 SVGAGI. Treatment here: about 20 received Ad26.COV2.S at low or high dose, single or two shots; roughly 5 received placebo; per-sample allocation not given. The samples were gathered on day 63 after the first injection of vaccine or placebo. The sample consisted of peripheral blood, taken in a trial of Ad26.COV2.S vaccine versus placebo. V and J are TRBV6-5 and TRBJ1-1, with a tentative D call TRBD1 (6 bases). The receptor's source is a person aged 18 to 65 who received the Ad26.COV2.S COVID-19 vaccine or a placebo. The CDR3 nucleotides read TGTGCCAGCAGGATAAGAGGGGGGAACACTGAAGCTTTCTTT. Its translation is CASRIRGGNTEAFF.